This record covers a single T cell receptor beta chain. The sample is drawn from a study of cytomegalovirus exposure and HLA in healthy donors. The CDR3 extends over 15 amino acids. Germline loops: CDR1 GTSNPN, CDR2 SVGIG (reference sequence). Trimming cost V 1 base and J 3 bases, with 13 bases left between them. It was with 60 Vbeta and 13 Jbeta primers that the PCR ran. Clones were read by immunoSEQ multiplex PCR, and TCRdb kept only the in-frame ones, dropping some. Of 95,000 or so clones in the sample, about 86% were seen once. The sequence came from a woman in her seventies in good health and CMV-seropositive. Material: PBMCs. This chain joins TRBV30 and TRBJ2-1, with D possibly matching TRBD2 (6 bases). The CDR3 sequence: CAWSGGGIRYNEQFF. DNA for the CDR3: TGTGCCTGGAGTGGGGGCGGGATTCGCTACAATGAGCAGTTCTTC.